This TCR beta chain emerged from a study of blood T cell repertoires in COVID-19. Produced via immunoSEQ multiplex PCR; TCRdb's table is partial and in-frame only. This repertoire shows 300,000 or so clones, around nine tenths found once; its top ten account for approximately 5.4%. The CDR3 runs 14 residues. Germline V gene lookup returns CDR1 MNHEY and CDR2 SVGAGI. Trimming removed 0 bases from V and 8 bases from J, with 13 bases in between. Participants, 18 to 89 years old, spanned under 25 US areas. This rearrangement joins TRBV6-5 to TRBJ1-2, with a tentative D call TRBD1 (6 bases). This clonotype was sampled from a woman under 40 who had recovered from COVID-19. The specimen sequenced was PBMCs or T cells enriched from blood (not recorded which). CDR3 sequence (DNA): TGTGCCAGCAGTTACTCGAGACAGGAGTACGGCTACACCTTC. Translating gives CASSYSRQEYGYTF.